This T cell receptor beta chain is from a study of blood T cell repertoires in COVID-19. The wider study: Donors in Cohort 3 counted as recovered after two negative PCRs, clearance, or symptom resolution. Italy, Spain and the United States were the sources of the convalescent and acute COVID-19 samples.

This CDR3 comprises 16 residues. Germline V gene sequence: CDR1 SGHKS, CDR2 YYEKEE (reference sequence). Trimming removed 4 bases from V and 0 bases from J, with 14 bases in between. The study drew participants aged about 18 to 89 years from roughly 25 US areas. Donors were grouped by their self-reported clinical history. Clones were read by immunoSEQ multiplex PCR, and TCRdb kept only the in-frame ones, dropping some. Among approximately 150,000 clones listed, over 75% were seen once. The material sequenced was PBMCs or T cells enriched from blood (not recorded which). The gene calls are TRBV5-5 and TRBJ1-5; TRBD1 is a possible D gene (6 bases). This receptor was obtained from a middle-aged man in a cohort exposed to, infected with or recovered from COVID-19 (not recorded which). CDR3: CASSLDTGTSNQPQHF. The DNA of the CDR3 is TGTGCCAGCAGCCTTGACACAGGGACTAGCAATCAGCCCCAGCATTTT.